A single sample gave rise to the 26 T cell receptor beta chains below, sequenced in a study of T cell changes during pregnancy in multiple sclerosis. Assay used: immunoSEQ multiplex PCR; TCRdb lists only in-frame clones, some missing. The profile shows approximately 100,000 clones, approximately 93% of them singletons. Sample: peripheral blood, taken after pregnancy. The receptors shown here come from a female donor with multiple sclerosis, enrolled in a pregnancy study.

The V call is TRBV2, the J call TRBJ2-3; 7 bases map to TRBD1. The germline CDR1 and CDR2 sequences are SNHLY and FYNNEI. This CDR3 contains 14 residues. The junction had 11 bases not matched to a gene; V was cut back by 8 bases and J by 6 bases. The CDR3 is CASAVGDSSDTQYF. The CDR3 bases are TGTGCCAGCGCAGTGGGGGACAGTTCTGATACGCAGTATTTT.

This clone appeared a few times. The V and J genes are TRBV2 and TRBJ2-7; perhaps TRBD1 as D (6 bases). Trimming cost V 6 bases and J 1 base, with 10 bases left between them. Germline-derived CDR1 and CDR2 are SNHLY and FYNNEI. The CDR3 covers 13 residues. CDR3 sequence reads: CASRSGQSYEQYF. The CDR3, as DNA: TGTGCCAGCAGGTCGGGACAATCCTACGAGCAGTACTTC.

The chain has TRBV5-3 and TRBJ1-1; D is unclear. TRBV5-3 is marked as an open reading frame, function uncertain. Deletions cut 10 bases from V and 5 bases from J, with 21 bases between. The CDR3 is 14 residues long. The CDR3 here is CAAPHPGVRTEAFF. CDR3 in DNA: TGTGCCGCCCCCCACCCGGGAGTGAGGACTGAAGCTTTCTTT.

The CDR3 DNA reads as TGTGCCAGCACTCACGTGCTGGCTCGGGACAGGGACGAGCAGTACTTC. It yields the protein CASTHVLARDRDEQYF. This rearrangement joins TRBV6-6 to TRBJ2-7, with TRBD1 identical over 9 bases. The germline V gene encodes CDR1 MNHNY and CDR2 SVGAGI (reference sequence). Unmatched junction bases numbered 15, after V lost 7 bases and J lost 5 bases. The CDR3 has 16 amino acids.

The rearrangement uses TRBV11-2 and TRBJ2-3; TRBD2 agrees at 11 bases. Per germline, CDR1 SGHAT and CDR2 FQNNGV. J gave up 1 base and V 5 bases, and 2 bases lay outside the gene matches. CDR3 length: 15 amino acids. The CDR3 DNA reads as TGTGCCAGCAGCACTAGCGGGGGCCGCACAGATACGCAGTATTTT. Translated, it gives CASSTSGGRTDTQYF. The full variable domain, rest sourced from reference TRBV11-2 and TRBJ2-3, is EAGVAQSPRYKIIEKRQSVAFWCNPISGHATLYWYQQILGQGPKLLIQFQNNGVVDDSQLPKDRFSAERLKGVDSTLKIQPAKLEDSAVYLCASSTSGGRTDTQYFGPGTRLTVL.

This sequence joins TRBV9 and TRBJ2-3, with D possibly being TRBD1 (6 bases). Germline V gives CDR1 SGDLS, CDR2 YYNGEE. CDR3 length: 17 amino acids. The V and J ends lost 3 bases and 0 bases respectively, with 17 bases between them. The CDR3 region has the DNA TGTGCCAGCAGCGCCCTGGGGGCTACAACTAGCACAGATACGCAGTATTTT. Protein: CASSALGATTSTDTQYF.

This chain uses TRBV19 with TRBJ2-2; no firm D call. Trimming took off 3 bases at V and 7 bases at J, with 9 bases between the two ends. This CDR3 region has 13 residues. Germline V gives CDR1 LNHDA, CDR2 SQIVND (reference sequence). The CDR3 DNA follows: TGTGCCAGTAGTATCTCGGTTGGCGGGGAGCTGTTTTTT. Translation: CASSISVGGELFF.

The V gene is TRBV6-5, the J gene TRBJ2-3; 7 bases are a match to TRBD1. This CDR3 is built from 14 residues. After removal of 2 bases from V and 6 bases from J, the junction contained 5 bases not matched to a gene. Germline V lookup: CDR1 MNHEY, CDR2 SVGAGI. CDR3 in DNA: TGTGCCAGCAGTTACCCGGACAGGAGGGATACGCAGTATTTT. Translated, it gives CASSYPDRRDTQYF.

The CDR3 region has the DNA TGTGCCAGCAGTGAGGGGACAGGGGGATCCTACGAGCAGTACTTC. Its protein product is CASSEGTGGSYEQYF. The genes are TRBV6-1 and TRBJ2-5; 11 nucleotides align to TRBD1. With the DNA end fitting TRBJ2-7 better, the J assignment may be wrong. The germline gives CDR1 MNHNS, CDR2 SASEGT. This CDR3 comprises 15 residues.

This chain joins TRBV4-2 and TRBJ2-7, with TRBD1 as a possible D gene (5 bases). Germline V lookup: CDR1 LGHNA, CDR2 YNFKEQ. V was pared by 1 base and J by 0 bases, with 10 bases between. The CDR3 totals 15 residues. CDR3 loop: CASSQGAGSSYEQYF. CDR3 DNA sequence: TGTGCCAGCAGCCAAGGGGCAGGGTCCTCCTACGAGCAGTACTTC.

CDR3 loop: CASSLGGPQETQYF. The CDR3 coding sequence is TGTGCCAGCAGCTTAGGGGGGCCCCAAGAGACCCAGTACTTC. The chain couples TRBV7-9 to TRBJ2-5; D possibly corresponds to TRBD1 (6 bases). The V gene lost 1 base and the J gene lost 1 base, with 7 bases spanning the gap. The CDR3 is 14 residues long. The germline V gene encodes CDR1 SEHNR and CDR2 FQNEAQ (reference sequence).

This clone was picked up a small number of times. The J gene is TRBJ1-1, the V gene TRBV6-5; D is uncertain. This CDR3 spans 13 amino acids. The ends were cut back, 7 bases at V and 1 base at J, with 10 bases in the middle. CDR1 is MNHEY and CDR2 is SVGAGI in the germline V gene. In DNA, the CDR3 is TGTGCCAGCACAAAGCACCCGAACACTGAAGCTTTCTTT. It codes for CASTKHPNTEAFF.

This sequence joins TRBV7-3 and TRBJ2-3; the match to TRBD2 covers 11 bases. After removal of 8 bases from V and 6 bases from J, the junction contained 7 bases not matched to a gene. CDR3 size: 14 residues. Germline lookup yields CDR1 SGHTA and CDR2 FQGTGA. As DNA, the CDR3 is TGTGCCAGCGGGATAGCGGGGGGGCGGGATACGCAGTATTTT. Its protein is CASGIAGGRDTQYF.

This clone was observed once. This chain links TRBV5-4 with TRBJ2-2; 13 positions agree with TRBD2. There are 16 residues in the CDR3. The V gene end was trimmed by 4 bases and the J gene end by 7 bases; junction bases not matched to a gene: 7. The germline V gene encodes CDR1 SGHNT and CDR2 YYREEE (reference sequence). The CDR3 nucleotides read TGTGCCAGCAGCCCACTAGCGGGGGGGAAGGTCGGGGAGCTGTTTTTT. This codes for CASSPLAGGKVGELFF.

As regards this clone: The sample carries other DNA sequences with the same CDR3. J is TRBJ1-2 and V is TRBV5-6; TRBD1 is a possible D gene (5 bases). The CDR3 has 13 amino acids. Between the trimmed V and J ends, which lost 0 bases and 3 bases, there was a span of 6 bases. The germline V gene has CDR1 SGHDT and CDR2 YYEEEE. CDR3: CASSLGRDYGYTF. CDR3 nucleotide sequence: TGTGCCAGCAGCTTGGGCAGGGACTATGGCTACACCTTC.

V is TRBV4-1 and J is TRBJ1-4; weak D call: TRBD1 (5 bases). The germline V and J ends were trimmed by 2 bases and 4 bases, with 8 bases remaining between them. Germline assignment: CDR1 MGHRA and CDR2 YSYEKL. The CDR3 extends over 14 amino acids. The CDR3 sequence is CASSQQGRNEKLFF. The CDR3 DNA sequence: TGCGCCAGCAGCCAACAGGGCCGTAATGAAAAACTGTTTTTT.

This chain connects TRBV5-1 to TRBJ1-1; 9 bases match TRBD1. V lost 3 bases to trimming and J lost 5 bases; unmatched junction nucleotides: 5. Germline CDR1 reads SGHRS; CDR2 reads YFSETQ. CDR3 length equals 14 residues. The DNA of the CDR3 is TGCGCCAGCAGCTGGGGACAGGGCCCAACTGAAGCTTTCTTT. Amino acid sequence: CASSWGQGPTEAFF.

The V call is TRBV9, the J call TRBJ2-1, with D possibly TRBD1 on 6 matching bases. This CDR3 is built from 17 residues. Per germline, CDR1 SGDLS and CDR2 YYNGEE. The V and J ends lost 4 bases and 4 bases respectively, with 21 bases between them. The CDR3 DNA reads TGTGCCAGCAGCCGGACGGGCGTAGTGGGGGCTTACAATGAGCAGTTCTTC. As protein: CASSRTGVVGAYNEQFF.

The chain combines TRBV30 with TRBJ1-5; perhaps TRBD1 as D (5 bases). Per germline, CDR1 GTSNPN and CDR2 SVGIG (reference sequence). V shed 1 base and J shed 3 bases, with 10 bases lying between them. The CDR3 totals 14 residues. CDR3 sequence reads: CAWSAGVYNQPQHF. The CDR3 DNA reads as TGTGCCTGGAGTGCGGGGGTCTACAATCAGCCCCAGCATTTT.

V is TRBV11-3 and J is TRBJ1-1; the D gene is possibly TRBD1 (5 bases). V was trimmed by 4 bases and J by 5 bases, leaving 8 bases between them. The CDR3 spans 12 residues. CDR1 is SGHNT and CDR2 is YENEEA in the germline V gene. Written as DNA, the CDR3 is TGTGCCAGCAGCTCCCGGGGGACTGAAGCTTTCTTT. Translated: CASSSRGTEAFF.

V usage is TRBV2 and J usage is TRBJ1-5; tentative D call: TRBD1 (5 bases). V was shortened by 2 bases and J by 6 bases, with 8 bases between the two germline ends. The CDR3 covers 13 residues. The V gene's germline CDR1 is SNHLY and CDR2 FYNNEI. CDR3 in amino acids: CASSESQGQPQHF. The CDR3 DNA follows: TGTGCCAGCAGTGAATCCCAGGGTCAGCCCCAGCATTTT.

The J gene is TRBJ1-4, the V gene TRBV30; D not certain. Germline assignment: CDR1 GTSNPN and CDR2 SVGIG (reference sequence). The CDR3 loop spans 14 amino acids. V was cut by 2 bases and J by 8 bases, with 15 bases left in between. CDR3 protein: CAWSSGGEQEKLFF. For the CDR3, the DNA is TGTGCCTGGAGTTCCGGCGGGGAGCAAGAAAAACTGTTTTTT.

The chain couples TRBV6-1 to TRBJ2-7; the D is unclear. Germline V gene sequence: CDR1 MNHNS, CDR2 SASEGT. This CDR3 has 15 residues. The germline V and J ends were trimmed by 3 bases and 0 bases, with 12 bases remaining between them. The CDR3 bases are TGTGCCAGCAGTGACGTAACTGCGAGCTCCTACGAGCAGTACTTC. Translated, it gives CASSDVTASSYEQYF.

The V gene is TRBV7-6, the J gene TRBJ1-6; 7 bases line up with TRBD1. Germline V gene sequence: CDR1 SGHVS, CDR2 FNYEAQ. CDR3 length: 14 residues. With V trimmed by 4 bases and J by 6 bases, 3 bases remained unmatched. The CDR3 sequence: CASSSDRANSPLHF. DNA of the CDR3: TGTGCCAGCAGCTCAGACAGGGCTAATTCACCCCTCCACTTT.

Only one count was recorded for this clone. In nucleotides, the CDR3 is TGTGCCAGTAGTACCCTTCCGGGGGAAGCCCGGAATCAGCCCCAGCATTTT. It is translated as CASSTLPGEARNQPQHF. This chain links TRBV19 with TRBJ1-5; weak D call: TRBD1 (5 bases). Germline CDR1 LNHDA, CDR2 SQIVND (reference sequence). Trimming removed 4 bases from V and 4 bases from J, with 20 bases in between. This CDR3 has 17 amino acids.

The chain has TRBV15 and TRBJ1-5; 9 bases are shared with TRBD1. The CDR3 totals 16 residues. Germline lookup yields CDR1 LNHNV and CDR2 YYDKDF (reference sequence). V lost 3 bases, J lost 0 bases, and 3 bases stayed unmatched. CDR3 in amino acids: CATSRGTGYSNQPQHF. CDR3 coding DNA: TGTGCCACCAGCAGGGGGACAGGGTATAGCAATCAGCCCCAGCATTTT.